One and the same sample provided the 20 T cell receptor beta chains below, sequenced in a study of blood T cell repertoires in COVID-19. The repertoire was sequenced with immunoSEQ multiplex PCR; TCRdb's copy has only in-frame clones and lacks some. Among around 260,000 clones listed, approximately 90% were seen once. Sequences were obtained from peripheral blood. Receptors originate from a woman in her twenties or thirties with COVID-19, enrolled during active disease.

The gene calls are TRBV27 and TRBJ2-2, with no clear D. V lost 3 bases to trimming and J lost 5 bases, with 10 bases between them. This CDR3 has 14 amino acids. Germline-derived CDR1 and CDR2 are MNHEY and SMNVEV (reference sequence). The CDR3, as DNA: TGTGCCAGCAGTTTGCGTAGCTTGACCGGGGAGCTGTTTTTT. The encoded protein is CASSLRSLTGELFF.

The chain has TRBV19 and TRBJ2-1; TRBD1 matches 10 bases. This CDR3 is built from 13 residues. Trimming at V came to 6 bases and at J to 8 bases, leaving 4 bases not matched to a gene. Germline V CDR1 and CDR2: LNHDA, SQIVND (reference sequence). CDR3 sequence reads: CASRRDRGYEQFF. CDR3 nucleotide sequence: TGTGCCAGTAGGAGGGACAGGGGCTATGAGCAGTTCTTC.

The rearrangement uses TRBV3-1 (or the pseudogene TRBV3-2) and TRBJ2-1, with 9 positions matching TRBD2. CDR1 is LGHDT, CDR2 YNNKEL, per germline (reference sequence). The CDR3 covers 18 residues. V was pared by 1 base and J by 6 bases, with 13 bases of the junction left unmatched. CDR3 sequence reads: CASSQVRVAGVTGNEQFF. The CDR3 region has the DNA TGTGCCAGCAGCCAAGTTAGGGTAGCGGGGGTAACGGGCAATGAGCAGTTCTTC.

Note on this clone: Other DNA sequences in the sample encode the same CDR3. This chain connects TRBV27 to TRBJ1-5; D is perhaps TRBD1 (6 bases). Trimming pared 3 bases from V and 2 bases from J, leaving 8 bases between. The length of the CDR3 is 14 residues. Germline CDR1 is MNHEY and CDR2 is SMNVEV (reference sequence). In DNA, the CDR3 is TGTGCCAGCAGTTTTAGACAGGGCAATCAGCCCCAGCATTTT. It yields the protein CASSFRQGNQPQHF.

The V and J genes are TRBV3-1 (or the pseudogene TRBV3-2) and TRBJ1-1, with 8 bases that match TRBD1. V gave up 4 bases and J gave up 3 bases; unmatched junction bases: 1. The germline gives CDR1 LGHDT, CDR2 YNNKEL (reference sequence). The CDR3 loop spans 13 amino acids. The DNA of the CDR3 is TGTGCCAGCAGCCCGACAGGGGACACTGAAGCTTTCTTT. This translates into CASSPTGDTEAFF.

The rearrangement uses TRBV7-9 and TRBJ1-6, with 7 bases matching TRBD1. The CDR3 has 14 amino acids. The V gene end was trimmed by 5 bases and the J gene end by 5 bases; junction bases not matched to a gene: 3. CDR1 and CDR2 from the germline V gene are SEHNR and FQNEAQ (reference sequence). The CDR3 region is CASSRTGDNSPLHF. CDR3 nucleotides: TGTGCCAGCAGCCGTACAGGGGATAATTCACCCCTCCACTTT.

The chain employs TRBV4-1 and TRBJ2-1; 8 bases match TRBD2. The V gene's germline CDR1 is MGHRA and CDR2 YSYEKL. This CDR3 is built from 15 residues. The ends lost 3 bases at V and 7 bases at J; junction bases unmatched: 8. CDR3 in DNA: TGCGCCAGCAGCCATTACATCGGCGGGGGGAATGAGCAGTTCTTC. Protein: CASSHYIGGGNEQFF.

The V and J genes are TRBV27 and TRBJ2-7; D perhaps matches TRBD2 (5 bases). Trimming removed 3 bases at V and 7 bases at J, with 13 bases between. Germline V gene lookup returns CDR1 MNHEY and CDR2 SMNVEV (reference sequence). CDR3 length: 13 amino acids. In DNA form, the CDR3 reads TGTGCCAGCAGTTTTGGCCCCTCGGGGGAGCAGTACTTC. Its translation is CASSFGPSGEQYF.

This rearrangement joins TRBV19 to TRBJ1-1; D might be TRBD1 (6 bases). Germline V CDR1 and CDR2: LNHDA, SQIVND (reference sequence). This CDR3 is 15 amino acids long. The V end was cut by 5 bases, the J end by 4 bases, with 17 bases between. As DNA, the CDR3 is TGTGCCAGTAGTGCCCCCGGGACAAGGCCCACTGAAGCTTTCTTT. It translates to CASSAPGTRPTEAFF.

V usage is TRBV27 and J usage is TRBJ1-1; TRBD1 is a possible D gene (5 bases). This CDR3 comprises 14 residues. Trimming took off 5 bases at V and 11 bases at J, with 21 bases between the two ends. The germline CDR1 and CDR2 sequences are MNHEY and SMNVEV (reference sequence). The CDR3 nucleotides read TGTGCCAGCAGTGGTGGGCTCTGGGGGGGTGAGGCTTTCTTT. This codes for CASSGGLWGGEAFF.

The chain joins TRBV5-1 to TRBJ1-4; D is uncertain. Germline V lookup: CDR1 SGHRS, CDR2 YFSETQ. The CDR3 is 15 residues long. Deletions cut 4 bases from V and 7 bases from J, with 17 bases between. The CDR3 loop reads CASSAVGEVSEKLFF. The DNA for the CDR3 is TGCGCCAGCAGCGCGGTCGGGGAAGTTAGTGAAAAACTGTTTTTT.

This clone has ten or more counts. The chain employs TRBV18 and TRBJ1-5, with D possibly matching TRBD1 (5 bases). Germline lookup yields CDR1 KGHSH and CDR2 LQKENI. Trimming took 4 bases from V and 6 from J, leaving 10 bases between them. CDR3 length equals 13 residues. The CDR3 reads CASSRGRGQPQHF. In DNA, the CDR3 is TGTGCCAGCTCACGAGGGAGGGGTCAGCCCCAGCATTTT.

This chain uses TRBV19 with TRBJ2-7; 7 bases map to TRBD1. The CDR3 extends over 16 amino acids. V dropped 3 bases and J dropped 2; count of bases not matched to a gene: 10. Germline CDR1 reads LNHDA; CDR2 reads SQIVND (reference sequence). CDR3 DNA: TGTGCCAGTAGTATCATCCCCGGACAGGCCGCCTACGAGCAGTACTTC. Encoded protein: CASSIIPGQAAYEQYF.

The CDR3 loop is CASSIRGQPQHF. The CDR3, as DNA: TGTGCCAGTAGTATTCGGGGACAGCCCCAGCATTTT. This chain joins TRBV19 and TRBJ1-5, with D unclear. There are 12 residues in the CDR3. The germline V gene encodes CDR1 LNHDA and CDR2 SQIVND (reference sequence). Trimming removed 3 bases from V and 7 bases from J, with 7 bases in between.

V and J are TRBV30 and TRBJ2-5; maybe TRBD2 (6 bases). CDR1 is GTSNPN, CDR2 SVGIG, per germline (reference sequence). V shed 0 bases and J shed 1 base, with 9 bases lying between them. The CDR3 extends over 14 amino acids. CDR3: CAWSVGGSQETQYF. The CDR3 DNA is TGTGCCTGGAGTGTAGGAGGGTCCCAAGAGACCCAGTACTTC.

Of note for this clone: The sample holds other DNA sequences that translate to the same CDR3. The genes are TRBV27 and TRBJ1-1, with D perhaps TRBD1 (5 bases). This CDR3 is 13 amino acids long. V lost 2 bases and J 4 bases, leaving 8 bases between the germline ends. Per germline, CDR1 MNHEY and CDR2 SMNVEV (reference sequence). The CDR3 spells CASSLAGGTEAFF. The DNA of the CDR3 is TGTGCCAGCAGTTTAGCCGGGGGCACTGAAGCTTTCTTT.

The V and J genes are TRBV6-1 and TRBJ2-5, with a possible D match to TRBD1 (6 bases). This CDR3 has 15 amino acids. The germline gives CDR1 MNHNS, CDR2 SASEGT. V gave up 2 bases and J gave up 0 bases, with 10 bases separating them. The CDR3 bases are TGTGCCAGCAGTGAACATACAGGGTACCAAGAGACCCAGTACTTC. Translated, it gives CASSEHTGYQETQYF.

V and J are TRBV15 and TRBJ2-1; D unresolved. Germline V CDR1 and CDR2: LNHNV, YYDKDF (reference sequence). The CDR3 runs to 15 residues. Trimming took 3 bases from V and 7 from J, leaving 16 bases between them. CDR3 DNA sequence: TGTGCCACCAGCAGCCATTCCGCGAGGCTAAATGAGCAGTTCTTC. Translation gives CATSSHSARLNEQFF.

V gene TRBV7-9 combines with J gene TRBJ2-3; 12 bases align to TRBD2. CDR3 length equals 18 residues. V was clipped by 3 bases and J by 3 bases; unmatched bases: 10. CDR1 and CDR2 from the germline V gene are SEHNR and FQNEAQ (reference sequence). CDR3: CASSFVYRTSGNTDTQYF. Here the CDR3 DNA reads TGTGCCAGCAGCTTTGTATATCGGACTAGCGGGAATACAGATACGCAGTATTTT. Full variable domain (outside the CDR3, taken from reference TRBV7-9 and TRBJ2-3): DTGVSQNPRHKITKRGQNVTFRCDPISEHNRLYWYRQTLGQGPEFLTYFQNEAQLEKSRLLSDRFSAERPKGSFSTLEIQRTEQGDSAMYLCASSFVYRTSGNTDTQYFGPGTRLTVL.

The chain couples TRBV9 to TRBJ2-7; 12 bases are a match to TRBD2. Trimming at V came to 2 bases and at J to 6 bases, leaving 3 bases not matched to a gene. This CDR3 contains 14 residues. Per germline, CDR1 SGDLS and CDR2 YYNGEE. In DNA form, the CDR3 reads TGTGCCAGCAGCGTGACTAGCGGGAGTACCGAGCAGTACTTC. Its translation is CASSVTSGSTEQYF.